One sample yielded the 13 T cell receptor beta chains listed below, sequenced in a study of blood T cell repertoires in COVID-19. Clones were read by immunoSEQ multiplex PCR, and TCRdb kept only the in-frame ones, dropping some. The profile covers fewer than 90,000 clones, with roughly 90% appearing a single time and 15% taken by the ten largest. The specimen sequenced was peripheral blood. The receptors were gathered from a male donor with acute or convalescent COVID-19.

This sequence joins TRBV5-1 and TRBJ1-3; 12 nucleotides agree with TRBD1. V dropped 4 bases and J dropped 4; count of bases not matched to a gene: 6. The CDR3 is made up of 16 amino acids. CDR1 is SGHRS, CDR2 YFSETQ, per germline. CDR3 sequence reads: CASSQGQGATGNTIYF. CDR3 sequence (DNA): TGCGCCAGCAGCCAGGGACAGGGGGCAACAGGAAACACCATATATTTT.

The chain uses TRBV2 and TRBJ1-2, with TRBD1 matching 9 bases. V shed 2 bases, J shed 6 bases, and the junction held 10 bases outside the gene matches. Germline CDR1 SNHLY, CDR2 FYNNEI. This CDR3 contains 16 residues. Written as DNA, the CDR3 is TGTGCCAGCAGTGAACGGACAGGGGTATGGTCTGATGGCTACACCTTC. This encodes CASSERTGVWSDGYTF.

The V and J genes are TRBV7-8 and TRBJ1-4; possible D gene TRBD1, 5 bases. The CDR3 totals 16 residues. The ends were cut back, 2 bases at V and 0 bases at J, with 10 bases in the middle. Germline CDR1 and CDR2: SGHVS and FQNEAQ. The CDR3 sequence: CASSLIWGATNEKLFF. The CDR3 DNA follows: TGTGCCAGCAGCTTAATCTGGGGCGCAACTAATGAAAAACTGTTTTTT.

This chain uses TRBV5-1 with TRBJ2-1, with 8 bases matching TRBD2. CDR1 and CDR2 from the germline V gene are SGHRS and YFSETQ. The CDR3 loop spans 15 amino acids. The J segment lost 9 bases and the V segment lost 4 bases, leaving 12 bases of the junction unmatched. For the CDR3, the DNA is TGCGCCAGCAGCAAAGACTTAGCGGGGTTGGCTGAGCAGTTCTTC. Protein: CASSKDLAGLAEQFF.

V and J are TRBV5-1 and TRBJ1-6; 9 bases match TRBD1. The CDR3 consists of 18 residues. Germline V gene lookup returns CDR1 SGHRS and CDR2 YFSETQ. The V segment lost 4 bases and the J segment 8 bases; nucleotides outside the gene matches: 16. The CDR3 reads CASSPGQGGAAVDSPLHF. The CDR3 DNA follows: TGCGCCAGCAGCCCGGGACAGGGTGGAGCTGCGGTCGATTCACCCCTCCACTTT.

DNA of the CDR3: TGTGCCATCAGTGGCGCCAGGGTTAGCACAGATACGCAGTATTTT. Translated: CAISGARVSTDTQYF. The rearrangement links TRBV10-3 to TRBJ2-3; tentatively, D is TRBD1 (5 bases). This CDR3 spans 15 amino acids. Trimming took off 4 bases at V and 0 bases at J, with 11 bases between the two ends. CDR1 is ENHRY, CDR2 SYGVKD, per germline.

The CDR3 loop is CASSLGLFEKLFF. For the CDR3, the DNA is TGTGCCAGCAGCTTAGGACTTTTTGAAAAACTGTTTTTT. This chain links TRBV7-6 with TRBJ1-4; D remains ambiguous. From germline, CDR1 is SGHVS and CDR2 FNYEAQ. Trimming pared 1 base from V and 7 bases from J, leaving 7 bases between. The CDR3 is 13 residues long.

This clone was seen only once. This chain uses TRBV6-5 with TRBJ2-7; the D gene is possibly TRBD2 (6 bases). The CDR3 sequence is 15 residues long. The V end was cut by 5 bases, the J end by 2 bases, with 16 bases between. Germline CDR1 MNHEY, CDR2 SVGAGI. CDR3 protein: CASSKSWGETYEQYF. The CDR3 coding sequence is TGTGCCAGCAGTAAATCCTGGGGGGAAACCTACGAGCAGTACTTC.

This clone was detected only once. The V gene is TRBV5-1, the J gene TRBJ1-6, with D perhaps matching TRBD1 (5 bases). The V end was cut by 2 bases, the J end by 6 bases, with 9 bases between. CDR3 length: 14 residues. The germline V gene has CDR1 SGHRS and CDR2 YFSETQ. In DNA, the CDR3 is TGCGCCAGCAGCTTTGGGGGGTTTAATTCACCCCTCCACTTT. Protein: CASSFGGFNSPLHF.

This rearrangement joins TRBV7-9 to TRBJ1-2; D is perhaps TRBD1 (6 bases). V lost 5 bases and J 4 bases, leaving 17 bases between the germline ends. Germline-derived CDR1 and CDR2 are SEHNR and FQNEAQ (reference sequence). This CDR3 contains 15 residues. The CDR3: CASSLGAGATYGYTF. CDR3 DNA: TGTGCCAGCAGCCTCGGCGCGGGGGCAACCTATGGCTACACCTTC.

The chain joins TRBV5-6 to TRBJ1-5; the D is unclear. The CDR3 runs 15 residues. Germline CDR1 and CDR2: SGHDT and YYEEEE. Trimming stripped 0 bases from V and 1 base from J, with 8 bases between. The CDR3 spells CASSLGLGSNQPQHF. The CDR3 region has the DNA TGTGCCAGCAGCTTGGGTCTGGGCAGCAATCAGCCCCAGCATTTT. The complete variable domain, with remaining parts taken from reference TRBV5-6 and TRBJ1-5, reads DAGVTQSPTHLIKTRGQQVTLRCSPKSGHDTVSWYQQALGQGPQFIFQYYEEEERQRGNFPDRFSGHQFPNYSSELNVNALLLGDSALYLCASSLGLGSNQPQHFGDGTRLSIL.

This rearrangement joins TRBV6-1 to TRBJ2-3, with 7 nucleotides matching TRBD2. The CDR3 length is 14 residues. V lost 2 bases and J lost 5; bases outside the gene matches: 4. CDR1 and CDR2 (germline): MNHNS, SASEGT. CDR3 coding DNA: TGTGCCAGCAGTGAACAAGCGGGGAGAGATACGCAGTATTTT. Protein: CASSEQAGRDTQYF.

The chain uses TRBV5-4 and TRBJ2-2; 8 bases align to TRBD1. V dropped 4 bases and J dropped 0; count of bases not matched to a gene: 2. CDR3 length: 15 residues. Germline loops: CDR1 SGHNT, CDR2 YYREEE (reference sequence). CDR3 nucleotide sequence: TGTGCCAGCAGCCCGGGACAGGCGAACACCGGGGAGCTGTTTTTT. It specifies CASSPGQANTGELFF.